The sequence of this T cell receptor beta chain was determined in a study of shared clonotypes between healthy human individuals. On sorted subsets, replicate PCRs used about 200 ng DNA, or approximately 33,000 T cell genomes. Profiling relied on immunoSEQ multiplex PCR, and the TCRdb table lists in-frame clones only, not all of them. The sample comprises fewer than 2.5 million clones, roughly 93% of which are singletons, and approximately 0.37% rests with the top ten. Worth noting for this clone: What it binds is not known.

The trim removed 1 base at V and 4 bases at J, leaving 7 bases unmatched. The CDR3 extends over 17 amino acids. Germline CDR1 LGHNA, CDR2 YSLEER. Study findings and constraints: The sharing of 5% to 5.5% of naive CD4 clonotypes was seen across a handful of donors.

The sequence was collected from a man between 18 and 29 years old in good health. Some clones in this sample may be carry-over from other donors' samples. The rearrangement joins TRBV4-3 to TRBJ1-1; 12 nucleotides align to TRBD1. The sequenced sample consisted of naive CD4+ T cells from PBMCs. Subset indicated: CD45RA+ positively selected. The CDR3: CASSQGPGQGAVTEAFF. The CDR3 DNA is TGCGCCAGCAGCCAAGGCCCGGGACAGGGGGCGGTCACTGAAGCTTTCTTT.